Below, 11 T cell receptor beta chains from the same sample are listed, as sequenced in a study of beta chain features in type 1 diabetes. The study reverse transcribed the entire isolated RNA, so it sequenced expressed TCRB transcripts. Sequencing was performed with immunoSEQ multiplex PCR; in TCRdb, only in-frame clones are kept and a portion is missing. The sample has about 350,000 clones, about 19% seen once; the top ten hold roughly 0.045%. Sequencing was done on a sample of naive CD4+ T cells from blood. The receptor set was obtained from a woman younger than 35 in good health.

The chain uses TRBV5-1 and TRBJ2-5; TRBD2 agrees at 14 bases. The CDR3 is made up of 16 amino acids. V shed 4 bases and J 1 base; nucleotides not matched to a gene: 3. Per germline, CDR1 SGHRS and CDR2 YFSETQ. CDR3 residues: CASSSGTSGGQETQYF. The CDR3 coding sequence is TGCGCCAGCAGCAGTGGGACTAGCGGGGGCCAAGAGACCCAGTACTTC.

This clone occurred a few times. The chain links TRBV12-5 to TRBJ2-2; perhaps TRBD1 as D (6 bases). Trimming shortened V by 3 bases and J by 1 base, and 9 bases separated the two germline ends. The CDR3 sequence is 15 residues long. Germline V CDR1 and CDR2: LGHNT, FRNRAP. CDR3 in amino acids: CASGLVQGNTGELFF. The CDR3 DNA is TGTGCTAGTGGTTTAGTACAGGGGAACACCGGGGAGCTGTTTTTT.

The chain is built from TRBV14 and TRBJ1-5; 7 nucleotides align to TRBD1. The germline gives CDR1 SGHDN, CDR2 FVKESK. With 4 bases clipped from V and 0 bases from J, the junction kept 6 bases outside the gene matches. The CDR3 contains 16 residues. The CDR3 is CASSRDSKYSNQPQHF. The CDR3 coding sequence is TGTGCCAGCAGCCGGGACAGCAAATATAGCAATCAGCCCCAGCATTTT.

The table lists this clone with a few counts. The V call is TRBV7-9, the J call TRBJ2-5; 9 nucleotides line up with TRBD2. This CDR3 is 17 amino acids long. Germline CDR1 is SEHNR and CDR2 is FQNEAQ (reference sequence). With 6 bases clipped from V and 5 bases from J, the junction kept 16 bases outside the gene matches. The CDR3 reads CASSQGSGLALRETQYF. The CDR3 DNA is TGTGCCAGCAGTCAGGGATCGGGACTAGCCCTTCGGGAGACCCAGTACTTC.

This clone was detected only a few times. The V call is TRBV7-6, the J call TRBJ2-3, with 9 nucleotides matching TRBD2. Germline lookup yields CDR1 SGHVS and CDR2 FNYEAQ. The CDR3 has 15 residues. The V and J ends lost 4 bases and 1 base, in that order; junction bases with no gene match: 3. DNA of the CDR3: TGTGCCAGCAGCTCCTGGACTAGCGGCACAGATACGCAGTATTTT. It yields the protein CASSSWTSGTDTQYF. The variable domain in full, with the rest retrieved from reference TRBV7-6 and TRBJ2-3, is GAGVSQSPRYKVTKRGQDVALRCDPISGHVSLYWYRQALGQGPEFLTYFNYEAQQDKSGLPNDRFSAERPEGSISTLTIQRTEQRDSAMYRCASSSWTSGTDTQYFGPGTRLTVL.

This clone was counted only a few times. J is TRBJ1-1 and V is TRBV5-1; 7 positions match TRBD1. The length of the CDR3 is 14 residues. The V gene end was trimmed by 6 bases and the J gene end by 3 bases; junction bases not matched to a gene: 8. Germline loops: CDR1 SGHRS, CDR2 YFSETQ. The CDR3 region has the DNA TGCGCCAGCACCCAGGGGGGCTTGGACACTGAAGCTTTCTTT. The encoded protein is CASTQGGLDTEAFF.

This clone has only a few counts. The V and J genes are TRBV30 and TRBJ2-1; 11 nucleotides agree with TRBD2. Trimming removed 3 bases from V and 3 bases from J; junction bases left unmatched: 10. Germline loops: CDR1 GTSNPN, CDR2 SVGIG (reference sequence). The CDR3 has 17 residues. The CDR3, as DNA: TGTGCCTGGAGGCCCCGACCGGGACTAGCGGACTACAATGAGCAGTTCTTC. Translating it yields CAWRPRPGLADYNEQFF.

The chain couples TRBV6-5 to TRBJ2-3; possible D gene TRBD2, 6 bases. The CDR3 extends over 15 amino acids. V lost 4 bases to trimming and J lost 0 bases, with 11 bases between them. Germline V lookup: CDR1 MNHEY, CDR2 SVGAGI. DNA of the CDR3: TGTGCCAGCAGTTTTGGCGGGAAGAGCACAGATACGCAGTATTTT. This encodes CASSFGGKSTDTQYF.

The V gene is TRBV7-3, the J gene TRBJ2-3; 14 bases are a match to TRBD2. The CDR3 covers 16 residues. CDR1 and CDR2 from the germline V gene are SGHTA and FQGTGA. V lost 4 bases to trimming and J lost 3 bases; unmatched junction nucleotides: 3. CDR3 DNA: TGTGCCAGCAGCTATGGGACTAGCGGGGGTACAGATACGCAGTATTTT. It yields the protein CASSYGTSGGTDTQYF.

This clone has only a few counts. The sample holds other DNA sequences that translate to the same CDR3. This rearrangement joins TRBV2 to TRBJ2-5; D is perhaps TRBD1 (5 bases). Trimming shortened V by 8 bases and J by 4 bases, and 8 bases separated the two germline ends. The CDR3 has 11 residues. Germline lookup yields CDR1 SNHLY and CDR2 FYNNEI. The CDR3 protein is CASSQGETQYF. DNA of the CDR3: TGTGCCAGCTCCCAGGGAGAGACCCAGTACTTC.

This chain connects TRBV4-1 to TRBJ2-3, with D maybe TRBD1 (6 bases). V was cut by 8 bases and J by 6 bases, with 15 bases left in between. This CDR3 is built from 13 residues. CDR1 is MGHRA, CDR2 YSYEKL, per germline. This chain's CDR3 is CASRPGARDTQYF. The CDR3 DNA sequence: TGCGCCAGCCGCCCAGGGGCGAGGGATACGCAGTATTTT.